Each of the 29 T cell receptor beta chains below was sequenced from the same sample in a study of cytomegalovirus exposure and HLA in healthy donors. The PCR was carried out with 60 Vbeta primers and 13 Jbeta primers. Clones were sequenced by immunoSEQ multiplex PCR, and TCRdb holds only the in-frame ones, with some missing. The sample totals around 140,000 clones; its top ten clones hold 0.9% to 1%. Sequenced material: PBMCs. The receptor source for this set is a male donor in good health and CMV-seronegative.

V and J are TRBV5-6 and TRBJ2-7; TRBD2 agrees at 9 bases. This CDR3 comprises 14 residues. The V segment lost 6 bases and the J segment 2 bases; nucleotides outside the gene matches: 6. Germline V CDR1 and CDR2: SGHDT, YYEEEE. CDR3 sequence reads: CASKWAGGPYEQYF. In DNA form, the CDR3 reads TGTGCCAGCAAATGGGCGGGAGGGCCCTACGAGCAGTACTTC.

CDR3 sequence reads: CASSPFRAGELFF. The CDR3 coding sequence is TGTGCCAGCAGTCCATTCCGGGCCGGGGAGCTGTTTTTT. V usage is TRBV28 and J usage is TRBJ2-2; D is unresolved. Per germline, CDR1 MDHEN and CDR2 SYDVKM. This CDR3 comprises 13 residues. V gave up 5 bases and J gave up 6 bases, with 10 bases separating them.

V and J are TRBV27 and TRBJ1-4, with a possible D match to TRBD1 (6 bases). Germline V gene sequence: CDR1 MNHEY, CDR2 SMNVEV (reference sequence). Trimming pared 2 bases from V and 0 bases from J, leaving 7 bases between. This CDR3 region has 15 residues. The chain's CDR3 is CASSLEGATNEKLFF. The CDR3 region has the DNA TGTGCCAGCAGTTTAGAGGGGGCAACTAATGAAAAACTGTTTTTT.

The V gene is TRBV7-2, the J gene TRBJ1-2; maybe TRBD1 (6 bases). Germline loops: CDR1 SGHTA, CDR2 FQGNSA. V was cut by 1 base and J by 3 bases, with 12 bases left in between. This CDR3 region has 15 residues. CDR3 residues: CASSLDGGRHYGYTF. The CDR3 DNA reads TGTGCCAGCAGCTTAGATGGGGGCAGGCACTATGGCTACACCTTC.

The chain couples TRBV20-1 to TRBJ2-3; unclear D gene. Trimming removed 4 bases from V and 11 bases from J, with 10 bases in between. Germline CDR1 DFQATT, CDR2 SNEGSKA (reference sequence). CDR3 length: 10 residues. This CDR3 reads CSANSVGQYF. The CDR3 DNA follows: TGCAGTGCTAACAGTGTCGGGCAGTATTTT.

The J gene is TRBJ2-1, the V gene TRBV10-2; 8 positions match TRBD2. V trimming: 4 bases; J trimming: 7 bases; junction bases outside the gene matches: 9. This CDR3 contains 15 residues. Germline V CDR1 and CDR2: WSHSY, SAAADI. The CDR3 loop is CASSGRGRRGNEQFF. CDR3 coding DNA: TGCGCCAGCAGTGGGCGCGGGAGGAGGGGGAATGAGCAGTTCTTC.

The chain couples TRBV30 to TRBJ1-5; D unclear. Between the trimmed V and J ends, which lost 2 bases and 0 bases, there was a span of 14 bases. This CDR3 region has 16 residues. Germline CDR1 reads GTSNPN; CDR2 reads SVGIG (reference sequence). The CDR3 DNA sequence: TGTGCCTGGAGTCAAGATCGGGGTCATAGCAATCAGCCCCAGCATTTT. Translation gives CAWSQDRGHSNQPQHF.

The chain uses TRBV29-1 and TRBJ1-1; weak D call: TRBD1 (6 bases). The germline V gene encodes CDR1 SQVTM and CDR2 ANQGSEA. The CDR3 is made up of 14 amino acids. The ends were cut back, 5 bases at V and 2 bases at J, with 15 bases in the middle. The CDR3 protein is CSVRLGTLNTEAFF. The CDR3 nucleotides are TGCAGCGTTCGGCTTGGGACACTCAACACTGAAGCTTTCTTT.

This chain joins TRBV30 and TRBJ1-2, with TRBD1 identical over 9 bases. Germline V CDR1 and CDR2: GTSNPN, SVGIG (reference sequence). CDR3 length equals 15 residues. With 3 bases clipped from V and 8 bases from J, the junction kept 13 bases outside the gene matches. The CDR3 loop reads CAWRSRGGTGSGYTF. CDR3 sequence (DNA): TGTGCCTGGAGATCAAGGGGGGGGACAGGGAGCGGCTACACCTTC.

The chain couples TRBV6-5 to TRBJ2-1, with TRBD2 identical over 12 bases. Germline values: CDR1 MNHEY, CDR2 SVGAGI. The CDR3 sequence is 16 residues long. V was pared by 2 bases and J by 7 bases, with 6 bases of the junction left unmatched. The CDR3 DNA is TGTGCCAGCAGTTACAACCCGGGACTAGCGGGTAATGAGCAGTTCTTC. The encoded protein is CASSYNPGLAGNEQFF.

The chain recombines TRBV5-8 with TRBJ1-1; D gene ambiguous. Trimming removed 4 bases at V and 4 bases at J, with 14 bases between. The CDR3 is 14 residues long. In germline, CDR1 is SGHTS, CDR2 YDEGEE. The CDR3 region has the DNA TGTGCCAGCAGCCAAGGCAGGTCCAGCACTGAAGCTTTCTTT. This translates into CASSQGRSSTEAFF.

The chain recombines TRBV18 with TRBJ2-3; unclear D gene. The germline V gene has CDR1 KGHSH and CDR2 LQKENI. V was pared by 1 base and J by 4 bases, with 9 bases between. CDR3 length equals 14 residues. The CDR3 spells CASSPLPAADTQYF. As DNA, the CDR3 is TGTGCCAGCTCACCACTACCGGCGGCAGATACGCAGTATTTT.

The V and J genes are TRBV6-1 and TRBJ2-5; 7 positions agree with TRBD1. The trim removed 1 base at V and 4 bases at J, leaving 6 bases unmatched. This CDR3 is 15 amino acids long. Germline-derived CDR1 and CDR2 are MNHNS and SASEGT. The CDR3 here is CASSEGAGGRETQYF. The CDR3 DNA reads TGTGCCAGCAGTGAAGGTGCAGGGGGAAGAGAGACCCAGTACTTC.

As for this clone: Other DNA sequences in the same sample also yield this CDR3. This chain joins TRBV30 and TRBJ2-7; tentative D call: TRBD2 (5 bases). CDR1 and CDR2 from the germline V gene are GTSNPN and SVGIG (reference sequence). The CDR3 is 13 amino acids. V lost 1 base and J 0 bases, leaving 7 bases between the germline ends. CDR3 loop: CAWSGGPSYEQYF. CDR3 DNA: TGTGCCTGGAGTGGAGGGCCCTCCTACGAGCAGTACTTC.

The rearrangement joins TRBV6-1 to TRBJ1-2; D possibly corresponds to TRBD1 (6 bases). CDR3 length equals 13 residues. Germline lookup yields CDR1 MNHNS and CDR2 SASEGT. The V end was cut by 3 bases, the J end by 5 bases, with 10 bases between. The CDR3 loop is CASSDTGLYGYTF. Here the CDR3 DNA reads TGTGCCAGCAGTGATACAGGGTTATATGGCTACACCTTC.

The J gene is TRBJ2-7, the V gene TRBV28; no definite D call. The CDR3 runs to 11 residues. V was clipped by 9 bases and J by 2 bases, with 8 bases between them. Germline CDR1 is MDHEN and CDR2 is SYDVKM. CDR3 region: CASSIAYEQYF. Written as DNA, the CDR3 is TGTGCCAGTAGCATTGCCTACGAGCAGTACTTC.

The chain has TRBV7-9 and TRBJ2-1, with 11 bases lining up with TRBD2. The CDR3 extends over 17 amino acids. V gave up 3 bases and J gave up 5 bases; unmatched junction bases: 9. Per the germline V gene, CDR1 is SEHNR and CDR2 is FQNEAQ (reference sequence). Here the CDR3 DNA reads TGTGCCAGCAGCTTGATTCGGACTAGCGGGCTGGACAATGAGCAGTTCTTC. This gives the protein CASSLIRTSGLDNEQFF.

V gene TRBV29-1 combines with J gene TRBJ2-7; a weak D match, TRBD1 (6 bases). Trimming removed 6 bases at V and 7 bases at J, with 19 bases between. The CDR3 spans 13 residues. CDR1 and CDR2 from the germline V gene are SQVTM and ANQGSEA. CDR3 region: CSVRQDARREQYF. The CDR3 DNA reads as TGCAGCGTCCGACAGGACGCAAGGAGGGAGCAGTACTTC.

The chain joins TRBV30 to TRBJ2-3; 9 nucleotides line up with TRBD2. This CDR3 has 18 residues. The ends lost 0 bases at V and 0 bases at J; junction bases unmatched: 10. Germline V gene lookup returns CDR1 GTSNPN and CDR2 SVGIG (reference sequence). DNA of the CDR3: TGTGCCTGGAGTGTACCCGCGGGAGGGGCTTCTAGCACAGATACGCAGTATTTT. Translating gives CAWSVPAGGASSTDTQYF. The variable domain in full, with the rest retrieved from reference TRBV30 and TRBJ2-3, is SQTIHQWPATLVQPVGSPLSLECTVEGTSNPNLYWYRQAAGRGLQLLFYSVGIGQISSEVPQNLSASRPQDRQFILSSKKLLLSDSGFYLCAWSVPAGGASSTDTQYFGPGTRLTVL.

V and J are TRBV6-5 and TRBJ2-7, with a possible D match to TRBD1 (6 bases). V was cut by 4 bases and J by 0 bases, with 16 bases left in between. Per the germline V gene, CDR1 is MNHEY and CDR2 is SVGAGI. CDR3 length equals 16 residues. The CDR3 loop is CASSFLTGSSSYEQYF. The CDR3 region has the DNA TGTGCCAGCAGTTTCCTTACAGGGTCCAGCTCCTACGAGCAGTACTTC.

The V call is TRBV10-3, the J call TRBJ2-7, with 10 positions matching TRBD2. Germline CDR1 reads ENHRY; CDR2 reads SYGVKD. Trimming took 2 bases from V and 6 from J; bases not matched to a gene: 7. This CDR3 is built from 15 residues. As DNA, the CDR3 is TGTGCCATCAGTGAGACCACTAGCGGGAATGGCGAGCAGTACTTC. Protein: CAISETTSGNGEQYF.

The chain is built from TRBV13 and TRBJ2-3; the D gene is possibly TRBD1 (6 bases). V lost 5 bases and J 6 bases, leaving 9 bases between the germline ends. Per the germline V gene, CDR1 is PRHDT and CDR2 is FYEKMQ (reference sequence). This CDR3 has 12 residues. As DNA, the CDR3 is TGTGCCAGCAGCCCTAGGGGGGATACGCAGTATTTT. It specifies CASSPRGDTQYF.

The CDR3 nucleotides are TGCAGCGTTGAAGTTTCGCCAGGGGGCCAAGAGACCCAGTACTTC. Its translation is CSVEVSPGGQETQYF. The genes are TRBV29-1 and TRBJ2-5, with 7 bases matching TRBD1. The CDR3 sequence is 15 residues long. V was clipped by 1 base and J by 1 base; unmatched bases: 6. Germline V gene sequence: CDR1 SQVTM, CDR2 ANQGSEA.

The chain links TRBV4-2 to TRBJ2-5; 10 bases align to TRBD1. Matching the DNA end better, TRBJ2-7 makes the J call doubtful. This CDR3 is built from 16 residues. Per germline, CDR1 LGHNA and CDR2 YNFKEQ. CDR3 amino acids: CASSQDRQGASYEQYF. The CDR3 DNA sequence: TGTGCCAGCAGCCAAGACAGACAGGGGGCTAGTTACGAGCAGTACTTC.

V gene TRBV9 combines with J gene TRBJ1-3; 9 positions agree with TRBD1. With 4 bases clipped from V and 8 bases from J, the junction kept 7 bases outside the gene matches. Germline-derived CDR1 and CDR2 are SGDLS and YYNGEE. The CDR3 is 14 residues long. CDR3 nucleotide sequence: TGTGCCAGCAGCCCTCAGACAGGGGGAGACACCATATATTTT. Translated, it gives CASSPQTGGDTIYF.

This chain joins TRBV13 and TRBJ2-5; 11 positions agree with TRBD2. With V trimmed by 3 bases and J by 5 bases, 2 bases remained unmatched. CDR3 size: 14 residues. The germline V gene encodes CDR1 PRHDT and CDR2 FYEKMQ (reference sequence). For the CDR3, the DNA is TGTGCCAGCAGCTTTCGGACTAGCGGGGAGACCCAGTACTTC. This encodes CASSFRTSGETQYF.

This chain connects TRBV27 to TRBJ2-6, with D unresolved. CDR1 MNHEY and CDR2 SMNVEV come from the germline V gene (reference sequence). Trimming cost V 0 bases and J 4 bases, with 4 bases left between them. The length of the CDR3 is 14 residues. CDR3 DNA: TGTGCCAGCAGTTTATCGAGGGGGGCCAACGTCCTGACTTTC. Protein sequence: CASSLSRGANVLTF.

This chain joins TRBV9 and TRBJ2-1; the match to TRBD2 covers 8 bases. Looked up from germline, CDR1 is SGDLS and CDR2 is YYNGEE. J gave up 15 bases and V 0 bases, and 14 bases lay outside the gene matches. The CDR3 spans 15 residues. This chain's CDR3 is CASSVARAGAGLRFF. The CDR3 bases are TGTGCCAGCAGCGTAGCCCGAGCGGGGGCCGGATTACGGTTCTTC. The whole variable domain, filled in from reference TRBV9 and TRBJ2-1, reads DSGVTQTPKHLITATGQRVTLRCSPRSGDLSVYWYQQSLDQGLQFLIQYYNGEERAKGNILERFSAQQFPDLHSELNLSSLELGDSALYFCASSVARAGAGLRFFGPGTRLTVL.

The chain is built from TRBV30 and TRBJ1-6; 9 nucleotides match TRBD1. This CDR3 contains 14 residues. J lost 7 bases, V lost 4 bases, and 5 bases had no gene match. CDR1 GTSNPN and CDR2 SVGIG come from the germline V gene (reference sequence). CDR3 protein: CAWITGGANSPLHF. CDR3 bases: TGTGCCTGGATAACAGGGGGCGCGAATTCACCCCTCCACTTT.